This T cell receptor beta chain was found in a study of long-term antiretroviral therapy in people with HIV. The V gene lost 4 bases and the J gene lost 8 bases, with 13 bases spanning the gap. Per germline, CDR1 SGHTS and CDR2 YDEGEE. The CDR3 extends over 12 amino acids. An immunoSEQ assay, version v3.0, was performed at survey level. Produced via immunoSEQ multiplex PCR; TCRdb's table is partial and in-frame only. Of over 40,000 clones listed, approximately 94% were seen once; the top ten hold 2% to 2.5%. Every participant gave one or more pre-ART and two or more post-ART PBMC samples. Study-wide results and caveats: The study found narrower CDR3 length ranges in HIV repertoires than in controls.

To note about this clone: Its specificity is not known.

Material: unsorted PBMCs, obtained roughly 9.4 years after starting antiretroviral therapy. The clonotype was recovered from a man aged 25-45 years with HIV. The chain carries TRBV5-8 and TRBJ2-7; D is ambiguous. CDR3 DNA sequence: TGTGCCAGCAGCCTCGTTTGGGAAAAGCAGTACTTC. Protein product: CASSLVWEKQYF.